The 3 T cell receptor beta chains presented below share a single source sample, sequenced in a study of shared clonotypes between healthy human individuals (dated by TCRdb to the early 2020s). Libraries came from the immunoSEQ multiplex PCR assay. Drawn from immuneACCESS, this table holds only the in-frame rearrangements with V and J called that TCRdb kept. Clones are partly lost; checked studies trace under half to an unresolved V gene and leave the rest unexplained. For this sample the table gives roughly 2 million clones, of which approximately 96% were detected only once. The top ten clones comprise 0.1% to 0.15% of the sample. Source material: naive CD4+ T cells sorted from blood. Explained via the paper, the cell subset or site label denotes: CD45RA+ positively selected. Receptors originate from a man aged 18 to 30 in good health.

This clone was seen once. This chain connects TRBV2 to TRBJ1-5; perhaps TRBD1 as D (5 bases). The germline V gene encodes CDR1 SNHLY and CDR2 FYNNEI. This CDR3 region has 14 residues. V was shortened by 8 bases and J by 7 bases, with 18 bases between the two germline ends. The CDR3 region has the DNA TGTGCCAGCCGTGGAGGGACGGGGTACCAGCCCCAGCATTTT. Its protein product is CASRGGTGYQPQHF.

The CDR3 region has the DNA TGTGCCAGCGTTCCGGTACCCTACGAGCAGTACTTC. It translates to CASVPVPYEQYF. This chain connects TRBV6-7 to TRBJ2-7; D remains ambiguous. TRBV6-7 is treated as an ORF (open reading frame) with a function not yet certain. CDR3 length: 12 residues. Trimming removed 8 bases from V and 2 bases from J, with 10 bases in between.

This clone showed up just once. The rearrangement uses TRBV10-3 and TRBJ1-2; TRBD1 matches 9 bases. The junction had 7 bases not matched to a gene; V was cut back by 10 bases and J by 4 bases. CDR3 length: 13 residues. The germline V gene has CDR1 ENHRY and CDR2 SYGVKD. In DNA, the CDR3 is TGTGCCACCCGGACAGGGGAGCCCTATGGCTACACCTTC. Amino acid sequence: CATRTGEPYGYTF.